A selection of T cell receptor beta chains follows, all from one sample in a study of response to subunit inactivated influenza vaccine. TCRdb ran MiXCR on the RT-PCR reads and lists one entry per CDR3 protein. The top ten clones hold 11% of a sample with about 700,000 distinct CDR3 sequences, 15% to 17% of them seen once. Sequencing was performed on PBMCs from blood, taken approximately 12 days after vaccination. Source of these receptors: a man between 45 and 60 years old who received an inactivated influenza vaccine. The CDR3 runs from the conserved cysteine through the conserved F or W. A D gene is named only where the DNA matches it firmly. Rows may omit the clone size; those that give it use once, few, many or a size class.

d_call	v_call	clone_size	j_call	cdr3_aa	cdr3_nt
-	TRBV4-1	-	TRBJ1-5	CASSQTRWGQPQHF	TGCGCCAGCAGCCAGACTAGATGGGGACAGCCCCAGCATTTT
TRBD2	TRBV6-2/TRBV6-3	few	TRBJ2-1	CASSYSSTSGIYNEQFF	TGTGCCAGCAGTTACTCGAGTACCAGCGGGATCTACAATGAGCAGTTCTTC
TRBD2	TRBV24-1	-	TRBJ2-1	CATSEGKVAGYNEQFF	TGTGCCACCAGTGAGGGCAAGGTAGCGGGATACAATGAGCAGTTCTTC
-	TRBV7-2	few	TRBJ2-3	CASSLAKGGPTDTQYF	TGTGCCAGCAGCTTAGCGAAGGGGGGACCAACAGATACGCAGTATTTT
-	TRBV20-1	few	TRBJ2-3	CSALTVLGTDTQYF	TGCAGTGCCCTTACAGTTTTGGGCACAGATACGCAGTATTTT
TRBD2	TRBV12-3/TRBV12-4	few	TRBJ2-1	CASHFGLAGVNEQFF	TGTGCCAGCCACTTTGGACTAGCGGGGGTGAATGAGCAGTTCTTC
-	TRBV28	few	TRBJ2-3	CASSLRQSLGYSTDTQYF	TGTGCCAGCAGTTTACGCCAGTCCCTGGGGTATAGCACAGATACGCAGTATTTT
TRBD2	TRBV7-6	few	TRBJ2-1	CASSSNSGWYNEQFF	TGTGCCAGCAGCTCAAATAGCGGGTGGTACAATGAGCAGTTCTTC
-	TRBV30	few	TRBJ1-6	CAWSTTGLYNSPLHF	TGTGCCTGGAGTACGACAGGACTCTATAATTCACCCCTCCACTTT
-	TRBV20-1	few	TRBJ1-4	CSARVERFSGKLFF	TGCAGTGCTAGAGTAGAGAGGTTTAGTGGGAAACTGTTTTTT
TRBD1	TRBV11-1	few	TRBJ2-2	CASSSRNLGTGANTGELFF	TGTGCCAGCAGTTCCCGTAACCTTGGGACAGGGGCGAACACCGGGGAGCTGTTTTTT
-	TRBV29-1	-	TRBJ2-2	CSAAPGASNTGELFF	TGCAGCGCTGCCCCGGGGGCTTCGAACACCGGGGAGCTGTTTTTT
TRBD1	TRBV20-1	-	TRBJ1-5	CSALRPGDSPLKPQHF	TGCAGTGCTCTTCGACCGGGGGACAGTCCCTTGAAGCCCCAGCATTTT
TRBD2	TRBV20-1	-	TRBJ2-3	CSARVASGGASNTQYF	TGCAGTGCTAGAGTGGCTAGCGGGGGGGCCTCGAATACGCAGTATTTT
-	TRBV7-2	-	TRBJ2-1	CASSPRGSDPQVQFF	TGTGCCAGCAGCCCCCGGGGGAGTGATCCCCAAGTGCAGTTCTTC
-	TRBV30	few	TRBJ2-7	CAWSETPGVSYEQYF	TGTGCCTGGAGTGAGACACCGGGTGTCTCCTACGAGCAGTACTTC
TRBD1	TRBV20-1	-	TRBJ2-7	CSAGDGLRIGTGAYEQYF	TGCAGTGCTGGCGATGGGCTAAGGATCGGGACAGGAGCCTACGAGCAGTACTTC
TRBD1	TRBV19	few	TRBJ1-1	CASSAGQGENTEAFF	TGTGCCAGTAGTGCGGGACAGGGGGAGAACACTGAAGCTTTCTTT
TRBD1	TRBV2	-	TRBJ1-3	CASSYQGANGNTIYF	TGTGCCAGCAGTTACCAGGGGGCCAATGGAAACACCATATATTTT
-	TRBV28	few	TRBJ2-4	CASSFPGRGAKNIQYF	TGTGCCAGCAGTTTTCCGGGACGGGGAGCCAAAAACATTCAGTACTTC
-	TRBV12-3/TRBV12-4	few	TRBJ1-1	CASSPSWTLHPEAFF	TGTGCCAGCAGTCCATCCTGGACCCTACACCCTGAAGCTTTCTTT
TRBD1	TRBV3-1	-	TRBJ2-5	CASTKVRGQGGQETQYF	TGTGCCAGCACCAAGGTCAGAGGACAGGGGGGCCAAGAGACCCAGTACTTC
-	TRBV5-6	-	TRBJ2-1	CASSLALRSYNEQFF	TGTGCCAGCAGCTTGGCCCTTCGCTCCTACAATGAGCAGTTCTTC
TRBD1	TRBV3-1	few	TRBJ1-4	CASSGTEVEKLFF	TGTGCCAGCTCCGGGACAGAGGTTGAAAAACTGTTTTTT
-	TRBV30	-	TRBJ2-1	CACDRPNNEQFF	TGTGCCTGTGACAGACCCAACAATGAGCAGTTCTTC
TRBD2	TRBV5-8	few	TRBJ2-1	CASSFQRGSNEQFF	TGTGCCAGCAGCTTTCAGCGGGGGAGTAATGAGCAGTTCTTC
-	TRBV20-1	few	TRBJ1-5	CSAISTSNQPQHF	TGCAGTGCTATTTCGACTAGCAATCAGCCCCAGCATTTT
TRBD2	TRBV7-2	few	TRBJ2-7	CASSWTSGTMYEQYF	TGTGCCAGCAGCTGGACTAGCGGGACCATGTACGAGCAGTACTTC
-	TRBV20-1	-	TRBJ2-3	CSARGLFGITDTQYF	TGCAGTGCTAGGGGCCTTTTCGGCATCACAGATACGCAGTATTTT
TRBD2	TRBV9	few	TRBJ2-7	CASSVSGTSREQYF	TGTGCCAGCAGCGTATCCGGGACTAGCCGCGAGCAGTACTTC
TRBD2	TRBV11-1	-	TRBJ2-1	CASEPGTSGILGGNEQFF	TGTGCCAGCGAACCCGGGACTAGCGGGATCCTGGGGGGCAATGAGCAGTTCTTC
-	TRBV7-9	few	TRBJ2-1	CASSRLENEQFF	TGTGCCAGCAGCCGGTTGGAGAATGAGCAGTTCTTC
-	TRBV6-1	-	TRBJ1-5	CASRPRDLNQPQHF	TGTGCCAGCAGGCCCCGGGATTTAAATCAGCCCCAGCATTTT
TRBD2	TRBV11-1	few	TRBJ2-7	CASSFVRGLAGGPSYEQYF	TGTGCCAGCAGCTTCGTGCGGGGACTAGCGGGAGGGCCTTCCTACGAGCAGTACTTC
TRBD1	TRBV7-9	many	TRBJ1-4	CASSQWTGGEEKLFF	TGTGCCAGCAGCCAATGGACAGGGGGAGAGGAAAAACTGTTTTTT
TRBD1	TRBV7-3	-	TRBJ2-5	CASSVRGGSETQYF	TGTGCCAGCAGCGTCCGAGGGGGCTCTGAGACCCAGTACTTC
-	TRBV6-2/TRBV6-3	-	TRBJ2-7	CASSYTKGRSSYEQYF	TGTGCCAGCAGTTACACCAAGGGCAGGAGCTCCTACGAGCAGTACTTC
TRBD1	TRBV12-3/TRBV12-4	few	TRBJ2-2	CASSFNQAAGGNGGELFF	TGTGCCAGCAGTTTTAACCAGGCGGCAGGGGGCAACGGCGGGGAGCTGTTTTTT
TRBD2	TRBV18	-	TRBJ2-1	CASSLALGLAGASPQFF	TGTGCCAGCTCACTAGCTCTGGGACTAGCGGGAGCCTCCCCCCAGTTCTTC
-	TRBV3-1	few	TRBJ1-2	CASSQRGGGSRNYGYTF	TGTGCCAGCAGCCAAAGAGGTGGGGGCTCGAGAAACTATGGCTACACCTTC
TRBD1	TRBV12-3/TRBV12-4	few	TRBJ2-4	CASSTRQGLDIQYF	TGTGCCAGCAGCACACGACAGGGGTTGGACATTCAGTACTTC
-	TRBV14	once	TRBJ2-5	CASSQFRGNQETQYF	TGTGCCAGCAGCCAATTTCGGGGGAACCAAGAGACCCAGTACTTC
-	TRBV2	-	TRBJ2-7	CASSGVGIYEQYF	TGTGCCAGCAGTGGCGTGGGGATCTACGAGCAGTACTTC
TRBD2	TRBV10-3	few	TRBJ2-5	CAISDVGRGETQYF	TGTGCCATCAGTGACGTGGGGAGGGGAGAGACCCAGTACTTC
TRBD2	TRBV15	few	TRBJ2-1	CATSGPGLAGGPYNEQFF	TGTGCCACCAGCGGACCGGGACTAGCGGGAGGGCCCTACAATGAGCAGTTCTTC
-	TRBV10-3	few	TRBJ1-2	CAISAVGGYTF	TGTGCCATCAGTGCAGTAGGAGGCTACACCTTC
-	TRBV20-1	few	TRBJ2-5	CSARRASLQETQYF	TGCAGTGCTAGGAGGGCCTCTCTTCAAGAGACCCAGTACTTC
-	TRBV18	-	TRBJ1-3	CASSPPQGSGNTIYF	TGTGCCAGCTCACCACCGCAGGGCTCTGGAAACACCATATATTTT
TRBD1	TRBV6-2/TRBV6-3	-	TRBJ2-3	CASSYRDRGWGTQYF	TGTGCCAGCAGTTACCGGGACAGGGGTTGGGGTACGCAGTATTTT
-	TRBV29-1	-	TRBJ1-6	CSVREGNSPLHF	TGCAGCGTTAGGGAGGGAAATTCACCCCTCCACTTT
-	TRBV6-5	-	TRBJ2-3	CASSSGGPLSSTDTQYF	TGTGCCAGCAGTTCCGGCGGACCGTTATCTAGCACAGATACGCAGTATTTT
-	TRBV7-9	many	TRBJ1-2	CASSFRDQGNYGYTF	TGTGCCAGCAGTTTCCGAGACCAGGGCAACTATGGCTACACCTTC
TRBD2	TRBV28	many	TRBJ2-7	CATNPGLAEPRTYEQYF	TGTGCCACCAACCCGGGACTAGCGGAGCCAAGAACCTACGAGCAGTACTTC
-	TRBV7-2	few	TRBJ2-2	CASSLELLNTGELFF	TGTGCCAGCAGCTTAGAGCTGCTGAACACCGGGGAGCTGTTTTTT
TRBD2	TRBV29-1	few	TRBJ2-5	CSARTSGGTRETQYF	TGCAGCGCCCGGACTAGCGGGGGGACGAGAGAGACCCAGTACTTC